This T cell receptor (beta chain) appears in the sequencing data of a study of a mutant IDH1 vaccine in newly diagnosed glioma. As for the study in general: With temozolomide cycles, or 4-6 weeks after radiotherapy alone, vaccination was started.

Libraries were prepared by immunoSEQ multiplex PCR; TCRdb keeps only in-frame clonotypes and omits some of them. This table has under 150,000 clones, approximately 87% appearing once. V was pared by 6 bases and J by 4 bases, with 15 bases between. Germline values: CDR1 SGHTA, CDR2 FQGTGA. This CDR3 spans 14 amino acids. Study results and limitations: Pseudoprogression apparently lacked any relation to changes in top peripheral T cell clonotypes.

Note on this clone: The antigen remains undetermined.

Specified time point: week 11, during vaccination. The content of each vaccine dose was 300 ug of mutant IDH1 20-mer peptide, and topical imiquimod accompanied it. This clonotype was sampled from a woman aged 50 to 60 with glioma. This sample comprised PBMCs, obtained from a glioma patient whose treatment included an IDH1 peptide vaccine. The V and J genes are TRBV7-3 and TRBJ1-2, with TRBD1 as a possible D gene (6 bases). CDR3 in amino acids: CASSPSGGGYGYTF. CDR3 coding DNA: TGTGCCAGCAGTCCCTCGGGGGGCGGCTATGGCTACACCTTC. Filled out from reference TRBV7-3 and TRBJ1-2, the complete variable domain reads GAGVSQTPSNKVTEKGKYVELRCDPISGHTALYWYRQSLGQGPEFLIYFQGTGAADDSGLPNDRFFAVRPEGSVSTLKIQRTERGDSAVYLCASSPSGGGYGYTFGSGTRLTVV.